This record concerns one T cell receptor (beta chain) sequence. The antigen this receptor binds is unknown. No qualities accompany the bases; no much larger clone lies one base away. The sample belongs to a study of blood T cell repertoires in COVID-19 (dated by TCRdb to about 2020). With regard to the full study: Samples covering the acute and convalescent phases of COVID-19 were provided by collaborators in the United States, Italy and Spain. The prospective study material was composed of cDNA or gDNA derived from T cells, B-cell-depleted T cells, or PBMCs. Deeply sampled blood TCRbeta repertoires from subjects exposed to, actively infected with, or recovered from COVID-19 were included in the dataset. The repertoires were made available in a free public database intended to serve as a resource for research on the immune response to SARS-CoV-2. The samples were drawn from two sources: the first 160 participants of the ongoing ImmuneRACE study, and over 1,000 subjects contributed by 6 global collaborators. Nearly every sample came with metadata listing a de-identified subject ID, COVID-19 status, age in years and sex. Where HLA class I and class II types were available, the types were taken from metadata supplied by the sample provider, not from assay-based typing.

Participants in the prospective study were enrolled through a virtual design, were aged about 18 to 89 years, and lived in roughly 26 United States geographic areas. In the prospective study, participants were assigned to cohorts based on the clinical history participants reported in a screening survey and a study questionnaire. Mobile phlebotomists in the prospective study collected whole blood, serum and a nasopharyngeal or oropharyngeal swab from every participant. Prospective study participants could optionally give additional blood draws and questionnaires over an approximately two-month period. Blood samples from the prospective study were shipped frozen or at room temperature prior to DNA extraction. TCRbeta CDR3 regions were amplified from genomic DNA using the immunoSEQ Assay, a bias-controlled multiplex PCR. Under the source paper's analysis protocol: The number of nucleated cells in each sample was estimated from the amplification of reference gene primers within the assay. To quantify the absolute abundance of each unique TCRbeta CDR3 rearrangement, sequence reads were collapsed and filtered. For each sample, productive Simpson clonality was calculated as the square root of Simpson's diversity index across productive rearrangements. The immuneACCESS repertoire file appears here via TCRdb, limited to in-frame rearrangements. These files lack a portion of the clones; in checked studies, under half of the deficit traces to unresolved V genes, and the cause of the others is not known. V and J calls plus clone size are reproduced from that table; the DNA served to infer D and trimming. In this sample the table shows some 190,000 clones, approximately 80% of which occur a single time. The ten largest account for 4.3% of the sample.

CDR1 is given as KGHSH and CDR2 as LQKENI, both from the germline V gene. The CDR3 numbers 13 residues from cysteine through phenylalanine. CDR3 DNA only is kept here, 39 bases in frame from base 1. V loses 0 bases of germline sequence and J loses 4 bases, and the interval between the two ends is 4 bases. Broad study findings and their caveats: The amount of clinical and demographic metadata varied by source and participant and was provided uncurated.

Recombination joined TRBV18 with TRBJ1-3; the D gene remains uncertain. The sequence derives from a man under 40 with acute COVID-19. The sequenced sample consisted of PBMCs or T cells enriched from blood (not recorded which). The nucleotide sequence is given as TGTGCCAGCTCACCACCAGCAGGAAACACCATATATTTT. This yields the protein CASSPPAGNTIYF.